This entry lists 5 T cell receptor beta chains sequenced from one sample in a study of blood T cell repertoires in COVID-19. The protocol was immunoSEQ multiplex PCR, while the TCRdb copy is restricted to in-frame clones and leaves out a portion. Of roughly 250,000 clones listed, just over 90% were seen once; the top ten hold approximately 2%. Specimen: PBMCs or T cells enriched from blood (not recorded which). The source of these receptors is a woman aged 18-29 years who had recovered from COVID-19.

This chain uses TRBV28 with TRBJ2-1; 8 nucleotides line up with TRBD1. Per the germline V gene, CDR1 is MDHEN and CDR2 is SYDVKM. Trimming removed 3 bases from V and 7 bases from J; junction bases left unmatched: 8. The CDR3 has 15 residues. In DNA form, the CDR3 reads TGTGCCAGCAGTTTCGGACAGGGTTTCTTGAATGAGCAGTTCTTC. Encoded protein: CASSFGQGFLNEQFF.

CDR3 DNA sequence: TGTGCCAGCAGCTTGCAGGAGGGCGATGAGCAGTTCTTC. Protein sequence: CASSLQEGDEQFF. This rearrangement joins TRBV5-5 to TRBJ2-1, with TRBD2 as a possible D gene (6 bases). The V end was cut by 1 base, the J end by 8 bases, with 10 bases between. Germline V CDR1 and CDR2: SGHKS, YYEKEE (reference sequence). The CDR3 consists of 13 residues.

The V call is TRBV9, the J call TRBJ2-7; perhaps TRBD2 as D (6 bases). Per the germline V gene, CDR1 is SGDLS and CDR2 is YYNGEE. V was cut by 0 bases and J by 5 bases, with 18 bases left in between. The CDR3 spans 16 residues. CDR3 DNA sequence: TGTGCCAGCAGCGTAGGGGTTGGGACTCTCCTCGACGAGCAGTACTTC. Translating it yields CASSVGVGTLLDEQYF.

On this clone itself: The same CDR3 can be traced to other DNA sequences in this sample. The chain links TRBV18 to TRBJ2-7; D is unresolved. The CDR3 has 13 residues. V was clipped by 0 bases and J by 3 bases, with 6 bases between them. Germline CDR1 and CDR2: KGHSH and LQKENI. The CDR3 spells CASSPPGSYEQYF. The CDR3 region has the DNA TGTGCCAGCTCACCACCCGGTAGCTACGAGCAGTACTTC.

V gene TRBV4-1 combines with J gene TRBJ1-3; perhaps TRBD1 as D (5 bases). Trimming took off 1 base at V and 4 bases at J, with 14 bases between the two ends. The CDR3 covers 16 residues. CDR1 and CDR2 (germline): MGHRA, YSYEKL. Written as DNA, the CDR3 is TGCGCCAGCAGCCAAGCAATCGTACCAGGGGGAAACACCATATATTTT. Translation gives CASSQAIVPGGNTIYF.